This entry lists 16 T cell receptor beta chains sequenced from one sample in a study of Tregs in tolerant kidney transplant recipients. The nonmyeloablative bone marrow transplants came from related graft donors, with transient mixed chimerism. Sequenced by immunoSEQ multiplex PCR; TCRdb stores in-frame clones only, minus some. The sample has 2,600 or so clones; the top ten hold roughly 40%. The sequenced sample was CD8+ T cells from blood (PBMCs), obtained 6 months after the transplant. The receptor source for this set is a human patient who received a combined kidney and bone marrow transplant. Some T cells may be graft donor cells.

CDR3 residues: CASLQGLSYTF. The DNA read from the CDR3 is TGTGCCAGTCTTCAGGGGTTAAGC. The genes are TRBV19 and TRBJ1-2; tentatively, D is TRBD1 (6 bases). The read is 3 residues too short to cover the CDR3 end, so that end is filled in from the germline J gene. Germline values: CDR1 LNHDA, CDR2 SQIVND (reference sequence). The CDR3 is 11 residues long.

In regard to this clone: With the read ending 3 residues before the CDR3 end, the germline J gene is used to fill in that end. This sequence joins TRBV7-9 and TRBJ2-1, with D possibly matching TRBD2 (6 bases). Germline-derived CDR1 and CDR2 are SEHNR and FQNEAQ (reference sequence). This CDR3 spans 14 amino acids. The germline V and J ends were trimmed by 6 bases and 7 bases, with 16 bases remaining between them. Incomplete CDR3 DNA: TGTGCCAGCAGTTTTATTTTGGCGGGAAATGAG. Encoded protein: CASSFILAGNE. The whole CDR3 sequence is CASSFILAGNEQFF.

To note about this clone: The read stops 3 residues short of the end of the CDR3; the missing end is completed from the germline J gene. The V call is TRBV28, the J call TRBJ2-5, with TRBD2 matching over 16 bases. Germline CDR1 is MDHEN and CDR2 is SYDVKM. After removal of 4 bases from V and 4 bases from J, the junction contained 6 bases not matched to a gene. The CDR3 extends over 17 amino acids. The sequenced part of the CDR3 DNA is TGTGCCAGCAGTTGGGGGACTAGCGGGAGGGCCAGAGAGACC. It yields the protein CASSWGTSGRARET. The complete CDR3 sequence is CASSWGTSGRARETQYF.

With respect to this clone: The read terminates 3 residues ahead of where the CDR3 ends, so the germline J gene completes it. J is TRBJ2-5 and V is TRBV27; a possible D gene is TRBD2 (6 bases). Germline V gene lookup returns CDR1 MNHEY and CDR2 SMNVEV (reference sequence). The CDR3 consists of 13 residues. V lost 3 bases and J 4 bases, leaving 9 bases between the germline ends. The CDR3 here is CASSFGGGETQYF. The part of the CDR3 DNA that was read is TGTGCCAGCAGTTTCGGGGGTGGAGAGACC.

Turning to this clone: The read ends 3 residues early relative to the CDR3; the germline J gene fills the gap. V gene TRBV11-2 combines with J gene TRBJ2-3, with D possibly TRBD2 on 6 matching bases. Germline loops: CDR1 SGHAT, CDR2 FQNNGV. Trimming stripped 9 bases from V and 6 bases from J, with 22 bases between. CDR3 length equals 15 residues. CDR3 amino acids: CASRRWRGPPDTQYF. CDR3 DNA (partial): TGTGCCAGTCGAAGGTGGCGGGGACCTCCGGATACG.

As concerns this clone: Read sequence stops 3 residues before the CDR3 end, and the germline J gene provides the missing end. The chain recombines TRBV9 with TRBJ2-3; 11 bases match TRBD2. The CDR3 sequence is 16 residues long. Germline V gene sequence: CDR1 SGDLS, CDR2 YYNGEE. J gave up 4 bases and V 2 bases, and 6 bases lay outside the gene matches. The CDR3 bases that were read are TGTGCCAGCAGCGTGAATTTAGCGGGAGGGGCAGATACG. Residues: CASSVNLAGGADT. The entire CDR3 sequence reads CASSVNLAGGADTQYF.

On this clone: The missing CDR3 end, 3 residues past where the read stops, is filled in from the germline J gene. The rearrangement links TRBV5-1 to TRBJ2-7, with D unresolved. Trimming pared 6 bases from V and 3 bases from J, leaving 10 bases between. The CDR3 has 12 residues. Germline V gives CDR1 SGHRS, CDR2 YFSETQ. CDR3 protein: CASNSADYEQYF. The covered CDR3 bases are TGCGCCAGCAATTCGGCGGACTACGAG.

The CDR3 bases that were read are TGTGCCAGTAGTCCTATCGGACAGGGCCTGATTTTGACTCAAGAGACC. Encoded protein: CASSPIGQGLILTQET. The entire CDR3 protein reads CASSPIGQGLILTQETQYF. The chain is built from TRBV19 and TRBJ2-5; 8 nucleotides agree with TRBD1. The read is 3 residues too short to cover the CDR3 end, so that end is filled in from the germline J gene. V lost 5 bases to trimming and J lost 2 bases; unmatched junction nucleotides: 19. CDR1 is LNHDA and CDR2 is SQIVND in the germline V gene (reference sequence). The CDR3 has 19 residues. Complete variable domain (other parts from reference TRBV19 and TRBJ2-5): DGGITQSPKYLFRKEGQNVTLSCEQNLNHDAMYWYRQDPGQGLRLIYYSQIVNDFQKGDIAEGYSVSREKKESFPLTVTSAQKNPTAFYLCASSPIGQGLILTQETQYFGPGTRLLVL.

In regard to this clone: The read stops 3 residues short of the end of the CDR3; the missing end is completed from the germline J gene. Other DNA sequences of this sample code for an identical CDR3. The V call is TRBV5-8, the J call TRBJ2-7, with 7 positions matching TRBD1. The CDR3 is 14 amino acids. The J segment lost 0 bases and the V segment lost 0 bases, leaving 0 bases of the junction unmatched. Germline V gives CDR1 SGHTS, CDR2 YDEGEE. CDR3 sequence reads: CASSLGDSSYEQYF. CDR3 bases read: TGTGCCAGCAGCTTGGGGGACAGCTCCTACGAG.

On this clone: The read terminates 3 residues ahead of where the CDR3 ends, so the germline J gene completes it. The chain carries TRBV20-1 and TRBJ1-2, with 9 bases matching TRBD1. In germline, CDR1 is DFQATT, CDR2 SNEGSKA (reference sequence). The junction had 19 bases not matched to a gene; V was cut back by 3 bases and J by 5 bases. CDR3 length: 18 residues. CDR3 DNA, as far as it was read: TGCAGTGCTAGGGACCCAGTGGGACAGGGCAACAACGTATATGGC. This encodes CSARDPVGQGNNVYG. The CDR3 in its entirety is CSARDPVGQGNNVYGYTF.

Notes on this clone: The read finishes 3 residues shy of the CDR3 end, and the germline J gene is used to complete it. The chain recombines TRBV30 with TRBJ2-7; possibly TRBD2 for D (6 bases). The V end was cut by 3 bases, the J end by 0 bases, with 9 bases between. The CDR3 sequence is 13 residues long. The germline gives CDR1 GTSNPN, CDR2 SVGIG (reference sequence). CDR3 bases read: TGTGCCTGGAGCCAGGACTACTCCTACGAG. It is translated as CAWSQDYSYE. The CDR3 reads in full as CAWSQDYSYEQYF.

Details on this clone: The read terminates 3 residues before the CDR3 end, so the remaining end is supplied by the germline J gene. The chain couples TRBV9 to TRBJ1-1; 8 positions match TRBD1. This CDR3 has 17 amino acids. Trimming took 4 bases from V and 1 from J; bases not matched to a gene: 12. Germline V lookup: CDR1 SGDLS, CDR2 YYNGEE. The part of the CDR3 DNA that was read is TGTGCCAGCAGCCCACGTCCCGGGACAGGATCGAACACTGAA. Its protein is CASSPRPGTGSNTE. The whole CDR3 sequence reads CASSPRPGTGSNTEAFF.

The CDR3 protein is CASRYEREGQSNEQFF. The part of the CDR3 DNA that was read is TGTGCCAGCAGGTACGAGCGGGAGGGCCAGTCCAATGAG. The rearrangement links TRBV28 to TRBJ2-1; 10 positions match TRBD2. The observed sequence ends 3 residues before the CDR3 terminus, with the missing tail filled in from the germline J gene. Germline CDR1 and CDR2: MDHEN and SYDVKM. J was trimmed by 6 bases and V by 6 bases; bases with no gene match: 11. CDR3 length: 16 amino acids.

Here the CDR3 reads CASSQDERDSYNEQFF. The sequenced CDR3 bases are TGCGCCAGCAGCCAAGATGAGCGGGACTCCTACAATGAG. The V and J genes are TRBV4-1 and TRBJ2-1; 7 nucleotides align to TRBD2. The read terminates 3 residues before the CDR3 end, so the remaining end is supplied by the germline J gene. The CDR3 length is 16 residues. Losses at the gene ends were 0 bases for V and 0 bases for J; bases not matched to a gene: 2. The V gene's germline CDR1 is MGHRA and CDR2 YSYEKL.

This clone shows up as medium-sized by frequency. The read comes to an end 3 residues before the CDR3 does, leaving the germline J gene to fill in the end. The rearrangement links TRBV20-1 to TRBJ2-1, with 9 bases that match TRBD1. V was clipped by 5 bases and J by 6 bases; unmatched bases: 5. The germline V gene has CDR1 DFQATT and CDR2 SNEGSKA (reference sequence). The CDR3 is made up of 13 amino acids. The DNA read from the CDR3 is TGCAGTGCTCCCGGACAGGGGACCAATGAG. Translated, it gives CSAPGQGTNE. In full, the CDR3 is CSAPGQGTNEQFF.

Remarks on this clone: Sequencing ends 3 residues short of the CDR3 end; the germline J gene provides the rest. J is TRBJ2-1 and V is TRBV19; the match to TRBD2 covers 10 bases. The CDR3 sequence is 16 residues long. The V gene's germline CDR1 is LNHDA and CDR2 SQIVND (reference sequence). J gave up 2 bases and V 1 base, and 2 bases lay outside the gene matches. CDR3 in amino acids: CASSIGLAGAYNEQFF. The DNA read from the CDR3 is TGTGCCAGTAGTATAGGGCTAGCGGGAGCCTACAATGAG.